This is a list of T cell receptor beta chains from one sample in a study of metastatic and nonmetastatic thyroid tumors. TCRdb re-called clones from the PCR reads using MiXCR. The sample records 70,000 or so clones, approximately 15% being singletons. Sequencing was performed on blood. The receptors here all came from a male donor with papillary thyroid cancer or a benign thyroid nodule (not recorded which). Some clones in this sample may be carry-over from other donors' samples. Each CDR3 is given with its conserved first and last residue. The order of the fields is J gene, V gene, CDR3 protein.

j_call: TRBJ1-6; v_call: TRBV19; cdr3_aa: CASSPGGQRNSPLHF
j_call: TRBJ1-3; v_call: TRBV6-1; cdr3_aa: CASSDEVRDSGDTIYF
j_call: TRBJ2-5; v_call: TRBV6-2/TRBV6-3; cdr3_aa: CASSYRGPNMGTKETQYF
j_call: TRBJ2-3; v_call: TRBV2; cdr3_aa: CAREDGSTDTQYF
j_call: TRBJ2-1; v_call: TRBV7-9; cdr3_aa: CASSLPGAPRNEQFF
j_call: TRBJ2-7; v_call: TRBV6-1; cdr3_aa: CASSSQGDSYEQYF
j_call: TRBJ2-1; v_call: TRBV9; cdr3_aa: CASSVEMSSYNEQFF
j_call: TRBJ1-2; v_call: TRBV14; cdr3_aa: CASSQASGGGDGYTF
j_call: TRBJ2-1; v_call: TRBV7-2; cdr3_aa: CASSFYNEQFF
j_call: TRBJ2-7; v_call: TRBV12-3/TRBV12-4; cdr3_aa: CASSPGTSGIYEQYF
j_call: TRBJ1-2; v_call: TRBV5-1; cdr3_aa: CASSLGQGDSGYTF
j_call: TRBJ2-1; v_call: TRBV19; cdr3_aa: CARTPAQSSYNEQFF
j_call: TRBJ1-1; v_call: TRBV6-1; cdr3_aa: CAISESRPLSGGAFF
j_call: TRBJ2-3; v_call: TRBV28; cdr3_aa: CASIQGDLAGTSDTQYF
j_call: TRBJ1-4; v_call: TRBV7-2; cdr3_aa: CASSLGQGDEKLFF
j_call: TRBJ2-1; v_call: TRBV19; cdr3_aa: CATSIGLDDTYNEQFF
j_call: TRBJ1-5; v_call: TRBV4-1; cdr3_aa: CASSTTRGRGQPQHF
j_call: TRBJ1-2; v_call: TRBV7-9; cdr3_aa: CASSLAQGANGYTF
j_call: TRBJ2-1; v_call: TRBV30; cdr3_aa: CAWSPGIDNEQFF
j_call: TRBJ1-2; v_call: TRBV12-5; cdr3_aa: CASGPSDSYGYTF
j_call: TRBJ2-3; v_call: TRBV6-1; cdr3_aa: CTSSVRQGVGRTDTQYF
j_call: TRBJ2-7; v_call: TRBV7-8; cdr3_aa: CASSRDSIVFYEQYF
j_call: TRBJ2-3; v_call: TRBV7-2; cdr3_aa: CASSVGVGQLTDTQYF
j_call: TRBJ1-4; v_call: TRBV18; cdr3_aa: CASSPPGQNNEKLFF
j_call: TRBJ2-1; v_call: TRBV7-7; cdr3_aa: CASTNILAGSSYNEQFF
j_call: TRBJ2-1; v_call: TRBV12-3/TRBV12-4; cdr3_aa: CASRDRASATEQFF
j_call: TRBJ2-7; v_call: TRBV9; cdr3_aa: CASSPQGANEQYF
j_call: TRBJ2-5; v_call: TRBV7-6; cdr3_aa: CASRAVGAQETQYF
j_call: TRBJ2-3; v_call: TRBV6-5; cdr3_aa: CASSYARSDTQYF
j_call: TRBJ1-5; v_call: TRBV10-2; cdr3_aa: CATAQGAHGNQPQHF
j_call: TRBJ1-6; v_call: TRBV11-2; cdr3_aa: CASSLGGLGSPLHF
j_call: TRBJ1-5; v_call: TRBV7-2; cdr3_aa: CASSLVAGPQHF
j_call: TRBJ1-5; v_call: TRBV20-1; cdr3_aa: CSASQGAPRQPQHF
j_call: TRBJ2-7; v_call: TRBV27; cdr3_aa: CASSLSAERSGRWFYEQYF
j_call: TRBJ2-2; v_call: TRBV19; cdr3_aa: CASSFAKGELFF
j_call: TRBJ2-1; v_call: TRBV9; cdr3_aa: CASSVVGDEQFF
j_call: TRBJ1-1; v_call: TRBV29-1; cdr3_aa: CSVEGGARLNTEAFF